Presented here are 19 T cell receptor beta chains from one specimen sequenced in a study of CD8 T cells in Susac syndrome. Random hexamers primed reverse transcription of 0.5 to 1 ug RNA. TCRdb passed the immunoSEQ multiplex PCR reads through MiXCR, listing each CDR3 protein once. The sample includes roughly 200,000 distinct CDR3 sequences, about 95% of them seen just once. Sequences were obtained from CD4+ T cells from PBMCs. These receptors originate from a human donor in good health.

Only one count was recorded for this clonotype. The CDR3: CASKTRGGYEQYF. CDR3 coding DNA: TGTGCCAGCAAAACTAGGGGTGGCTACGAGCAGTACTTC. The chain links TRBV27 to TRBJ2-7, with D perhaps assigned TRBD1 or TRBD2 (5 bases each). CDR3 length: 13 residues. In germline, CDR1 is MNHEY, CDR2 SMNVEV (reference sequence). V gave up 7 bases and J gave up 3 bases, with 13 bases separating them.

This clonotype was seen a single time. The chain recombines TRBV29-1 with TRBJ1-4; D gene uncertain. This CDR3 has 12 amino acids. Trimming left V 5 bases short and J 7 bases short, with 11 bases between. The V gene's germline CDR1 is SQVTM and CDR2 ANQGSEA. Here the CDR3 DNA reads TGCAGCGTTCGAACTATCGCTGAAAAACTGTTTTTT. Translating it yields CSVRTIAEKLFF.

The chain has TRBV5-1 and TRBJ2-1; TRBD2 matches at 12 bases. V trimming: 4 bases; J trimming: 10 bases; junction bases outside the gene matches: 6. This CDR3 contains 14 residues. Per the germline V gene, CDR1 is SGHRS and CDR2 is YFSETQ. CDR3 sequence (DNA): TGCGCCAGCAGCCCTCGCGGACTAGCGGGGGAGCAGTTCTTC. The encoded protein is CASSPRGLAGEQFF.

The gene calls are TRBV28 and TRBJ2-3, with D perhaps matching TRBD1 (6 bases). Trimming stripped 3 bases from V and 5 bases from J, with 9 bases between. The CDR3 runs 13 residues. The germline gives CDR1 MDHEN, CDR2 SYDVKM. The chain's CDR3 is CASSFPGVDTQYF. The CDR3 DNA is TGTGCCAGCAGTTTCCCAGGGGTAGATACGCAGTATTTT. The complete variable domain, with remaining parts taken from reference TRBV28 and TRBJ2-3, reads DVKVTQSSRYLVKRTGEKVFLECVQDMDHENMFWYRQDPGLGLRLIYFSYDVKMKEKGDIPEGYSVSREKKERFSLILESASTNQTSMYLCASSFPGVDTQYFGPGTRLTVL.

The rearrangement uses TRBV29-1 and TRBJ1-2; TRBD1 matches at 8 bases. With 6 bases clipped from V and 1 base from J, the junction kept 4 bases outside the gene matches. The V gene's germline CDR1 is SQVTM and CDR2 ANQGSEA. The CDR3 is made up of 13 amino acids. For the CDR3, the DNA is TGCAGCGTAAGGACAGGGCTTAACTATGGCTACACCTTC. Protein: CSVRTGLNYGYTF.

The V call is TRBV24-1, the J call TRBJ2-3, with D tentatively TRBD2 (5 bases). Germline loops: CDR1 KGHDR, CDR2 SFDVKD. The CDR3 spans 15 residues. V dropped 3 bases and J dropped 4 bases, with 13 bases sitting between them. The CDR3 sequence is CATSDTHRDPDTQYF. The CDR3 bases are TGTGCCACCAGTGATACTCACCGGGATCCAGATACGCAGTATTTT.

This clonotype has a single count. This chain links TRBV29-1 with TRBJ1-4, with 8 bases identical to TRBD1. Germline assignment: CDR1 SQVTM and CDR2 ANQGSEA. J was trimmed by 5 bases and V by 7 bases; bases with no gene match: 6. CDR3 length: 13 amino acids. The CDR3 nucleotides are TGCAGCGCTAGACAGGGGCCAAATGAAAAACTGTTTTTT. This sequence encodes CSARQGPNEKLFF. The whole variable domain, filled in from reference TRBV29-1 and TRBJ1-4, reads SAVISQKPSRDICQRGTSLTIQCQVDSQVTMMFWYRQQPGQSLTLIATANQGSEATYESGFVIDKFPISRPNLTFSTLTVSNMSPEDSSIYLCSARQGPNEKLFFGSGTQLSVL.

This chain joins TRBV24-1 and TRBJ2-1, with TRBD2 as a possible D gene (6 bases). Per germline, CDR1 KGHDR and CDR2 SFDVKD. V was pared by 4 bases and J by 7 bases, with 16 bases between. This CDR3 region has 15 residues. The CDR3 sequence: CATSEMIADRNEQFF. DNA for the CDR3: TGTGCCACCAGTGAAATGATAGCGGATAGGAATGAGCAGTTCTTC.

This CDR3 is CASSNSVYQETQYF. The CDR3 DNA reads as TGTGCCAGCAGCAATTCGGTCTATCAAGAGACCCAGTACTTC. The chain uses TRBV5-6 and TRBJ2-5; D is unclear. Germline assignment: CDR1 SGHDT and CDR2 YYEEEE. V was clipped by 4 bases and J by 2 bases, with 12 bases between them. There are 14 residues in the CDR3.

The chain employs TRBV20-1 and TRBJ1-2; D is possibly TRBD1 (5 bases). CDR3 length: 13 residues. The germline V gene has CDR1 DFQATT and CDR2 SNEGSKA (reference sequence). With 4 bases removed from V and 3 bases from J, the gap between germline ends came to 12 bases. This CDR3 is CSATRAFHYGYTF. Written as DNA, the CDR3 is TGCAGTGCTACCAGGGCTTTTCACTATGGCTACACCTTC.

The chain carries TRBV12-3 or TRBV12-4 and TRBJ1-1; D is undetermined. Between the trimmed V and J ends, which lost 7 bases and 1 base, there was a span of 7 bases. The CDR3 totals 12 residues. This CDR3 reads CASIGSNTEAFF. The DNA of the CDR3 is TGTGCCAGCATCGGGTCGAACACTGAAGCTTTCTTT.

This chain uses TRBV6-6 with TRBJ1-1, with 10 bases that match TRBD1. Per germline, CDR1 MNHNY and CDR2 SVGAGI (reference sequence). The CDR3 extends over 14 amino acids. The J segment lost 5 bases and the V segment lost 5 bases, leaving 5 bases of the junction unmatched. The CDR3 protein is CASSLDRGRTEAFF. CDR3 DNA: TGTGCCAGCAGTCTCGACAGGGGGCGAACTGAAGCTTTCTTT.

The chain has TRBV12-3 or TRBV12-4 and TRBJ2-5; 9 bases fit TRBD2. The length of the CDR3 is 18 residues. V gave up 5 bases and J gave up 1 base; unmatched junction bases: 14. CDR3 bases: TGTGCCAGCAGTACCGCCGGGGGGGCTAGCGGGGCCCAAGAGACCCAGTACTTC. Encoded protein: CASSTAGGASGAQETQYF.

The CDR3 is CAWKRTGWDGYTF. CDR3 nucleotide sequence: TGTGCCTGGAAGCGGACAGGGTGGGATGGCTACACCTTC. The chain combines TRBV30 with TRBJ1-2, with 8 bases fitting TRBD1. The length of the CDR3 is 13 residues. V gave up 4 bases and J gave up 6 bases; unmatched junction bases: 7. Germline lookup yields CDR1 GTSNPN and CDR2 SVGIG (reference sequence).

This chain joins TRBV20-1 and TRBJ2-1; a weak D match, TRBD2 (5 bases). CDR1 is DFQATT and CDR2 is SNEGSKA in the germline V gene (reference sequence). The length of the CDR3 is 14 residues. V lost 2 bases and J 2 bases, leaving 10 bases between the germline ends. For the CDR3, the DNA is TGCAGTGCTAGACAGGACTTCCCCTACAATGAGCAGTTCTTC. Residues: CSARQDFPYNEQFF.

This clonotype was seen a few times. The chain's CDR3 is CATSRVDEQFF. The CDR3 DNA is TGTGCCACCAGTCGGGTGGATGAGCAGTTCTTC. The J gene is TRBJ2-1, the V gene TRBV24-1; D is ambiguous. The ends were cut back, 6 bases at V and 8 bases at J, with 7 bases in the middle. This CDR3 contains 11 residues. CDR1 and CDR2 from the germline V gene are KGHDR and SFDVKD.

The chain links TRBV28 to TRBJ2-5, with D perhaps TRBD1 (6 bases). CDR1 and CDR2 from the germline V gene are MDHEN and SYDVKM. The ends were cut back, 3 bases at V and 2 bases at J, with 13 bases in the middle. There are 15 residues in the CDR3. In nucleotides, the CDR3 is TGTGCCAGCAGTTTCAAGGGGGTTTGGCAAGAGACCCAGTACTTC. Its protein product is CASSFKGVWQETQYF.

This chain links TRBV29-1 with TRBJ2-7; 13 bases align to TRBD2. CDR3 length: 19 amino acids. The trim removed 4 bases at V and 0 bases at J, leaving 15 bases unmatched. CDR1 SQVTM and CDR2 ANQGSEA come from the germline V gene. In DNA, the CDR3 is TGCAGCGTTGGGACAACTTCCGGACTAGCGGGAGTCCCCTCCTACGAGCAGTACTTC. Encoded protein: CSVGTTSGLAGVPSYEQYF.

CDR3 nucleotides: TGTGCCAGCGGCGACCTCGCTAGCACAGATACGCAGTATTTT. This codes for CASGDLASTDTQYF. This chain connects TRBV2 to TRBJ2-3; D gene uncertain. Trimming cost V 8 bases and J 0 bases, with 12 bases left between them. Germline assignment: CDR1 SNHLY and CDR2 FYNNEI. This CDR3 has 14 amino acids.